The 16 T cell receptor beta chains reported below all come from one sample, sequenced in a study of T-cell reconstitution after alpha-beta-depleted transplantation in children. Preparation of the TCRbeta library used unique molecular identifiers. TCRdb re-called the PCR reads through MiXCR, storing one row per CDR3 protein. The sample yields roughly 100,000 distinct CDR3 sequences, approximately 8% seen once. The sample consisted of PBMCs, taken before TCRalphabeta/CD19-depleted stem cell transplant. The source is a boy aged 2 to 9 with acute lymphoblastic leukemia, due to receive a stem cell transplant.

In its sample, this clonotype was seen a few times. The chain combines TRBV15 with TRBJ1-6; D not certain. CDR3 length: 13 residues. V shed 6 bases and J shed 3 bases, with 6 bases lying between them. The germline V gene encodes CDR1 LNHNV and CDR2 YYDKDF (reference sequence). CDR3: CATSEDYNSPLHF. The CDR3 region has the DNA TGTGCCACCAGTGAGGACTATAATTCACCCCTCCACTTT.

The chain recombines TRBV5-1 with TRBJ1-2; 7 bases agree with TRBD1. Germline V lookup: CDR1 SGHRS, CDR2 YFSETQ. The CDR3 is 14 amino acids. Trimming at V came to 5 bases and at J to 1 base, leaving 5 bases not matched to a gene. Here the CDR3 reads CASSRDSVNYGYTF. CDR3 DNA: TGCGCCAGCAGTCGGGACAGCGTTAACTATGGCTACACCTTC.

This clonotype was counted ten times or more. V and J are TRBV5-5 and TRBJ2-7, with D possibly being TRBD1 (6 bases). V dropped 1 base and J dropped 0 bases, with 8 bases sitting between them. This CDR3 is built from 14 residues. Germline V lookup: CDR1 SGHKS, CDR2 YYEKEE (reference sequence). The CDR3 reads CASSLSQGSYEQYF. The CDR3 DNA is TGTGCCAGCAGCTTGTCACAGGGCTCCTACGAGCAGTACTTC.

This clonotype was seen ten or more times. CDR3 sequence reads: CASSSDRTGFHGYTF. The CDR3 nucleotides are TGTGCCAGCAGTTCCGACCGGACAGGGTTTCATGGCTACACCTTC. The rearrangement joins TRBV6-5 to TRBJ1-2; 8 bases agree with TRBD1. V was pared by 4 bases and J by 6 bases, with 10 bases of the junction left unmatched. CDR1 MNHEY and CDR2 SVGAGI come from the germline V gene. The CDR3 consists of 15 residues.

This clonotype was counted between two and nine times. CDR3 bases: TGCAGTGCTAGAGATTCTGGCGGCGGGGTCTCCTACAATGAGCAGTTCTTC. Translating gives CSARDSGGGVSYNEQFF. This chain connects TRBV20-1 to TRBJ2-1, with D perhaps matching TRBD2 (6 bases). CDR1 DFQATT and CDR2 SNEGSKA come from the germline V gene (reference sequence). This CDR3 comprises 17 residues. Trimming left V 0 bases short and J 0 bases short, with 15 bases between.

This clonotype was counted a few times. The CDR3 spells CSASGAGGGEGTDTQYF. CDR3 DNA: TGCAGTGCTAGCGGCGCGGGGGGGGGAGAGGGCACAGATACGCAGTATTTT. The chain is built from TRBV20-1 and TRBJ2-3; 9 nucleotides match TRBD2. CDR1 and CDR2 (germline): DFQATT, SNEGSKA (reference sequence). V lost 3 bases to trimming and J lost 1 base; unmatched junction nucleotides: 11. The CDR3 has 17 amino acids.

This clonotype has a handful of counts. The rearrangement links TRBV20-1 to TRBJ1-5, with D maybe TRBD1 (5 bases). V lost 1 base and J 7 bases, leaving 11 bases between the germline ends. Germline V gene lookup returns CDR1 DFQATT and CDR2 SNEGSKA (reference sequence). The CDR3 extends over 13 amino acids. CDR3 loop: CSARGGEGQPQHF. For the CDR3, the DNA is TGCAGTGCTAGAGGGGGAGAGGGGCAGCCCCAGCATTTT.

This clonotype was observed a handful of times. The rearrangement joins TRBV5-1 to TRBJ2-7; D remains unclear. Trimming removed 3 bases from V and 2 bases from J, with 12 bases in between. Germline CDR1 reads SGHRS; CDR2 reads YFSETQ. There are 14 residues in the CDR3. The CDR3 coding sequence is TGCGCCAGCAGCTCCGATTTAGCACCCTACGAGCAGTACTTC. This codes for CASSSDLAPYEQYF.

The CDR3: CASSQGSHLLQETQYF. The CDR3 nucleotides are TGTGCCAGCAGTCAAGGTAGCCACCTCCTCCAAGAGACCCAGTACTTC. The chain carries TRBV12-3 or TRBV12-4 and TRBJ2-5, with D unclear. This CDR3 is 16 amino acids long. Trimming took off 5 bases at V and 1 base at J, with 17 bases between the two ends.

This clonotype was observed many times. J is TRBJ2-2 and V is TRBV7-2; D could derive from TRBD1 or TRBD2 (5 bases each). CDR1 and CDR2 from the germline V gene are SGHTA and FQGNSA. The CDR3 is 16 amino acids. Trimming shortened V by 1 base and J by 6 bases, and 15 bases separated the two germline ends. The CDR3 here is CASSLVFFGGAGELFF. CDR3 coding DNA: TGTGCCAGCAGCTTAGTCTTTTTTGGGGGAGCCGGGGAGCTGTTTTTT.

Points on this clonotype: A much larger clone differs by one base, so this may be a read error. The chain joins TRBV7-8 to TRBJ1-2; TRBD1 is a possible D gene (6 bases). Germline values: CDR1 SGHVS, CDR2 FQNEAQ. The CDR3 loop spans 13 amino acids. Trimming removed 5 bases at V and 12 bases at J, with 19 bases between. In DNA form, the CDR3 reads TGTGCCAGCAGCCCAGGGACCGTGGGGGGCGACACCTTC. Amino acids: CASSPGTVGGDTF.

V is TRBV19 and J is TRBJ2-7; D possibly corresponds to TRBD1 (6 bases). The length of the CDR3 is 13 residues. Between the trimmed V and J ends, which lost 3 bases and 6 bases, there was a span of 12 bases. Germline assignment: CDR1 LNHDA and CDR2 SQIVND (reference sequence). The CDR3 DNA is TGTGCCAGTAGTATTTCAGGGGATGGCGAGCAGTACTTC. Translating it yields CASSISGDGEQYF.

The table lists this clonotype with many counts. This sequence joins TRBV28 and TRBJ2-3; no reliable D call. Germline V gives CDR1 MDHEN, CDR2 SYDVKM. The CDR3 is 13 amino acids. The V and J ends lost 3 bases and 9 bases respectively, with 13 bases between them. DNA of the CDR3: TGTGCCAGCAGTTTTTCCCCCCCCCCCACGCAGTATTTT. Protein product: CASSFSPPPTQYF.

The table lists this clonotype with many counts. This chain connects TRBV5-6 to TRBJ2-2; 11 bases fit TRBD2. In germline, CDR1 is SGHDT, CDR2 YYEEEE. V trimming: 3 bases; J trimming: 5 bases; junction bases outside the gene matches: 12. The CDR3 spans 18 residues. This CDR3 reads CASSYPTSGGLGTGELFF. CDR3 sequence (DNA): TGTGCCAGCAGCTACCCCACTAGCGGGGGCTTAGGGACCGGGGAGCTGTTTTTT.

The genes are TRBV9 and TRBJ2-5, with a weak D call TRBD1 (6 bases). CDR1 SGDLS and CDR2 YYNGEE come from the germline V gene. V was clipped by 6 bases and J by 6 bases, with 15 bases between them. This CDR3 contains 13 residues. The CDR3 sequence: CASTVGGSQTQYF. The CDR3 DNA is TGTGCCAGCACCGTTGGGGGCAGTCAGACCCAGTACTTC.

This chain uses TRBV6-5 with TRBJ2-3; D tentatively reads TRBD1 or TRBD2 (5 bases each). Per germline, CDR1 MNHEY and CDR2 SVGAGI. The CDR3 covers 12 residues. Trimming shortened V by 4 bases and J by 10 bases, and 12 bases separated the two germline ends. The CDR3 DNA is TGTGCCAGCAGTTGGGACCTGGGTGCGCAGTATTTT. Protein: CASSWDLGAQYF.